This TCR beta chain stems from a study of T cell responses to AZD1222 COVID-19 vaccine. Study findings and constraints: Across spike, vaccine-associated CD4 TCRs were found, dominant at 160-218 and 743-854.

This clone is a singleton in its sample. Its target is unknown. Per the germline V gene, CDR1 is LGHNA and CDR2 is YNFKEQ. This CDR3 contains 18 residues. Trimming stripped 1 base from V and 0 bases from J, with 18 bases between. Only in-frame clones appear in the TCRdb table, and some are missing; sequencing was by immunoSEQ multiplex PCR. The table lists approximately 160,000 clones, about nine tenths of them singletons. The TCR comes from an adult in good health. The sequences come from peripheral blood, collected on day 0 of MenACWY control vaccination. The chain carries TRBV4-2 and TRBJ1-1; a possible D gene is TRBD1 (5 bases). DNA for the CDR3: TGTGCCAGCAGCCAAGTGGGATGGGACGCTCTTATGAACACTGAAGCTTTCTTT. It codes for CASSQVGWDALMNTEAFF.